This TCR beta chain was sequenced for a study of metastatic and nonmetastatic thyroid tumors. Study at large: Repertoires of blood and of tissue (tumor or nodule) from malignant and benign thyroid patients were compared.

Nobody among the patients had been given any treatment before thyroid surgery. Study results and limitations: Malignant thyroid tumors reportedly exceeded benign nodules significantly in TCR beta diversity, with the difference appearing in blood and tumor.

This clone was recorded a few times. The antigen remains unidentified. In the study's own analysis: Across clinicopathological groups, CDR3 differences served as the basis for building a distant-metastasis classifier for papillary thyroid cancer. Using MiXCR, TCRdb reanalyzed the PCR reads. In this record, the V and J calls reflect TCRdb's handling and not the investigators' own analysis. The table records tens of thousands of clones, around 31% of them present only once. The CDR3 has 14 amino acids. The V gene's germline CDR1 is SGHDN and CDR2 FVKESK. The ends were cut back, 4 bases at V and 8 bases at J, with 15 bases in the middle.

The sequence derives from a female donor with papillary thyroid cancer or a benign thyroid nodule (not recorded which). Some clones in this sample may be carry-over from other donors' samples. Input material: tumor tissue. The rearrangement uses TRBV14 and TRBJ2-1; D gene unclear. The CDR3 DNA reads TGTGCCAGCAGCCGTGACCTAGTGGTGGATGAGCAGTTCTTC. Its protein product is CASSRDLVVDEQFF.